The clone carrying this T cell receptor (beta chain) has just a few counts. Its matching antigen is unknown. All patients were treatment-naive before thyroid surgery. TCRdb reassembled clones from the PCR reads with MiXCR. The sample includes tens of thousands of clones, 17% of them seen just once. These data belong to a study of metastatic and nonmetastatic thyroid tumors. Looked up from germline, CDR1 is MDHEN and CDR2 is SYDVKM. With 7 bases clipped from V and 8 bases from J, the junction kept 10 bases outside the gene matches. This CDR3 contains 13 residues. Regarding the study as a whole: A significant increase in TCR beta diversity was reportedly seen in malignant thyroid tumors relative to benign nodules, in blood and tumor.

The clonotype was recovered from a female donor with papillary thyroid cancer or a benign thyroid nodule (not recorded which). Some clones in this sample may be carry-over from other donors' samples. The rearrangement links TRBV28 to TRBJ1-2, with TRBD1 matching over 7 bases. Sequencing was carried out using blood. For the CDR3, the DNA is TGTGCCAGCATCCGGGTAGGGGGCACCGGCTACACCTTC. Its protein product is CASIRVGGTGYTF.